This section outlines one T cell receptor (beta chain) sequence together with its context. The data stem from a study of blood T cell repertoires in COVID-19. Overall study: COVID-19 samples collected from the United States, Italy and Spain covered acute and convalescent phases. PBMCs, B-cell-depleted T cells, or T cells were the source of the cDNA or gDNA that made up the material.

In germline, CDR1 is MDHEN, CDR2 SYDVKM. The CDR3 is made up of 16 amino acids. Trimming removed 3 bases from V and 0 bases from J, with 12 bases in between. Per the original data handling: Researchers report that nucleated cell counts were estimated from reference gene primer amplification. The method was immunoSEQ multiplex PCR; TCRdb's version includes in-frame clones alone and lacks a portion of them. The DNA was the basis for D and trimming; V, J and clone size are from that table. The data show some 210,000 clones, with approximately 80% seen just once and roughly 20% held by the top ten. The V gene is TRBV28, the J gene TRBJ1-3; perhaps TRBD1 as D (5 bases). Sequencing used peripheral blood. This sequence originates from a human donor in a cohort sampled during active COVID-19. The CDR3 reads CASSFRGTVSGNTIYF. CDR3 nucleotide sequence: TGTGCCAGCAGTTTCCGCGGGACCGTCTCTGGAAACACCATATATTTT.